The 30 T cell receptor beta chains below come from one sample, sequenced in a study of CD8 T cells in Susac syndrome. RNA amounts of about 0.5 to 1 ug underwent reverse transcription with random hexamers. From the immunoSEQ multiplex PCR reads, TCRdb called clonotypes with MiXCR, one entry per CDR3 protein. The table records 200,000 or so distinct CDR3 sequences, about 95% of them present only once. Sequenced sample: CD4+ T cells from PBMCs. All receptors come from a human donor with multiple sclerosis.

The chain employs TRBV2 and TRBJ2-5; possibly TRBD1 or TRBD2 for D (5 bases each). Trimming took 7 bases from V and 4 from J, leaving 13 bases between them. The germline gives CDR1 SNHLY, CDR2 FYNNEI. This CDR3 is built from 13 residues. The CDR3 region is CASKPWDGETQYF. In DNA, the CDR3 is TGTGCCAGCAAACCTTGGGACGGAGAGACCCAGTACTTC.

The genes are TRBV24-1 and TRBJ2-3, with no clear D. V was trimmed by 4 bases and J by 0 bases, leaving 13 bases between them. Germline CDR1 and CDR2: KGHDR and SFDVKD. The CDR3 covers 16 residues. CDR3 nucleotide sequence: TGTGCCACCAGTGAACCCGGACGGGCTAGCACAGATACGCAGTATTTT. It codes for CATSEPGRASTDTQYF.

The CDR3 sequence is CSATRDLNTEAFF. The CDR3, as DNA: TGCAGTGCTACGAGGGATTTGAACACTGAAGCTTTCTTT. The chain links TRBV20-1 to TRBJ1-1; no clear D. In germline, CDR1 is DFQATT, CDR2 SNEGSKA (reference sequence). Trimming cost V 4 bases and J 0 bases, with 9 bases left between them. This CDR3 is 13 amino acids long.

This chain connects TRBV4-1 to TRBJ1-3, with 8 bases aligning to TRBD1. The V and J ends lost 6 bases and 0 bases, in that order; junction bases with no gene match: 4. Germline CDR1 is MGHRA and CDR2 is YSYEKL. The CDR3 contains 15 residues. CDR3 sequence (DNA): TGCGCCAGCAGACGAGGACAGGGCTCTGGAAACACCATATATTTT. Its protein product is CASRRGQGSGNTIYF.

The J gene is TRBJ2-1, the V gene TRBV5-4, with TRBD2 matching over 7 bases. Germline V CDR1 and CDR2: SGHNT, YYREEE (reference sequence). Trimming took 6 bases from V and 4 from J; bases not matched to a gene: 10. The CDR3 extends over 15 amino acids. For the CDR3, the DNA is TGTGCCAGCAAGGAGAGGGCGGGGGAATACAATGAGCAGTTCTTC. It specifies CASKERAGEYNEQFF.

CDR3 sequence reads: CASSVVRRRGADTQYF. For the CDR3, the DNA is TGTGCCAGCAGCGTAGTCAGGCGGAGGGGTGCAGATACGCAGTATTTT. V usage is TRBV9 and J usage is TRBJ2-3; D might be TRBD2 (6 bases). In germline, CDR1 is SGDLS, CDR2 YYNGEE. The CDR3 loop spans 16 amino acids. V lost 0 bases and J lost 4, with 15 bases in between.

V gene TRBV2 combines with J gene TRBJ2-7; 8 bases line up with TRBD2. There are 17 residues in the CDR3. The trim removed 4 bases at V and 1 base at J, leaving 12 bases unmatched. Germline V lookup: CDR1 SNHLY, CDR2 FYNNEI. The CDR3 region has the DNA TGTGCCAGCAGTGCGGGGGGGTACCGGGACTGGTCCTACGAGCAGTACTTC. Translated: CASSAGGYRDWSYEQYF.

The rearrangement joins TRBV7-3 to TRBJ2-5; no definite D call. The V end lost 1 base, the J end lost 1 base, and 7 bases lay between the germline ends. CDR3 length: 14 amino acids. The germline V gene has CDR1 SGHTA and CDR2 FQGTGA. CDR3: CASSLRPPQETQYF. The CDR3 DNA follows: TGTGCCAGCAGCTTAAGGCCCCCCCAAGAGACCCAGTACTTC.

DNA of the CDR3: TGTGCCAGCAGCGTGGAGCGAGTGGCTGGCTACACCTTC. This codes for CASSVERVAGYTF. The chain carries TRBV12-3 or TRBV12-4 and TRBJ1-2, with D hard to call. The CDR3 has 13 residues. Between the trimmed V and J ends, which lost 6 bases and 7 bases, there was a span of 15 bases.

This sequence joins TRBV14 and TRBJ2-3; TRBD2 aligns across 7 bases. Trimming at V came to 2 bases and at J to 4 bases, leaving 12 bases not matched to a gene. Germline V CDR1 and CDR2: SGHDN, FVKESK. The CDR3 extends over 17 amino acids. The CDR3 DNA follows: TGTGCCAGCAGCCAATCAAGCCGGGACTACTATCCAGATACGCAGTATTTT. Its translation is CASSQSSRDYYPDTQYF. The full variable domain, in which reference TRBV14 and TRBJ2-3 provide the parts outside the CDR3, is EAGVTQFPSHSVIEKGQTVTLRCDPISGHDNLYWYRRVMGKEIKFLLHFVKESKQDESGMPNNRFLAERTGGTYSTLKVQPAELEDSGVYFCASSQSSRDYYPDTQYFGPGTRLTVL.

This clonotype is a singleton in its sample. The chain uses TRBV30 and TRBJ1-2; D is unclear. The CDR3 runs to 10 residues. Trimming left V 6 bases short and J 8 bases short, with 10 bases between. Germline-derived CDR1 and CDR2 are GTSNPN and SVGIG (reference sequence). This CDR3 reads CACLGPGYTF. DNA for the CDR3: TGTGCCTGCCTGGGTCCGGGCTACACCTTC.

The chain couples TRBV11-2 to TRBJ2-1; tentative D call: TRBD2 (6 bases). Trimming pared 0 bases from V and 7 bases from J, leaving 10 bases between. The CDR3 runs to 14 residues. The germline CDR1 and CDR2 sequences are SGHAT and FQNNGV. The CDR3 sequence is CASSLDLAINEQFF. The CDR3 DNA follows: TGTGCCAGCAGCTTAGATCTAGCGATTAATGAGCAGTTCTTC.

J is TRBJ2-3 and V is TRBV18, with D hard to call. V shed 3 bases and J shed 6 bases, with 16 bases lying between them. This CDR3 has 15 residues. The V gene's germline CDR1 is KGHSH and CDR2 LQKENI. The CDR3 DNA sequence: TGTGCCAGCTCACCCCAGAGATTGGGTATCGATACGCAGTATTTT. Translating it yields CASSPQRLGIDTQYF.

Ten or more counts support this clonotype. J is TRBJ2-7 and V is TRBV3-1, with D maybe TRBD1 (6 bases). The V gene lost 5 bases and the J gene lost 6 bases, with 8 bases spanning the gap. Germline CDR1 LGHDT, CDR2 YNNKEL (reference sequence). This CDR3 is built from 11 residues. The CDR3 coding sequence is TGTGCCAGCAGCTTAGGGGGCGAGCAGTACTTC. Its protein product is CASSLGGEQYF.

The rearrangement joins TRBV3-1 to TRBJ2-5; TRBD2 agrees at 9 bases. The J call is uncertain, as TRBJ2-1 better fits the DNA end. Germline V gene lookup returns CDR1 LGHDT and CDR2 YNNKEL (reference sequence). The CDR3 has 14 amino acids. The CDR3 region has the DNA TGTGCCAGCAGCCGGCGGGGAATAGCGGGAGCCCAGTTCTTC. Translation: CASSRRGIAGAQFF.

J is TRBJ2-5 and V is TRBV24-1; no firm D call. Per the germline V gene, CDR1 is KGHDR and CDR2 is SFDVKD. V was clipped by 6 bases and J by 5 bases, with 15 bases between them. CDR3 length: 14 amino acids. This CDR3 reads CATSPPQGSETQYF. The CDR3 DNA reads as TGTGCCACCAGTCCACCCCAAGGTTCCGAGACCCAGTACTTC.

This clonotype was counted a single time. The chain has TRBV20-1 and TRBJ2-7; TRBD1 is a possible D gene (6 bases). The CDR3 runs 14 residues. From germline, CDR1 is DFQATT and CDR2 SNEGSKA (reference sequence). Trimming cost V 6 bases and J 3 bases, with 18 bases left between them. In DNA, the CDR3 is TGCAGTGCCCTACGTTTGGACAGCTTCTACGAGCAGTACTTC. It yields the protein CSALRLDSFYEQYF.

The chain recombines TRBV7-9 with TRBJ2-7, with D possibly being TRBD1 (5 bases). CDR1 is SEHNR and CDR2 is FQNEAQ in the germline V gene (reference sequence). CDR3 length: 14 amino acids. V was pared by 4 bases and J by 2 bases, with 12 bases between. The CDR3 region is CASSYGQDTYEQYF. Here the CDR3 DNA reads TGTGCCAGCAGCTACGGACAAGATACCTACGAGCAGTACTTC.

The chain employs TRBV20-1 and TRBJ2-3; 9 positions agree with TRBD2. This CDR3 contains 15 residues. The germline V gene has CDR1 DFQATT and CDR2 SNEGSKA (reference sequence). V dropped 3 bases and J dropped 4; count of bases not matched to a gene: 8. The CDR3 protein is CSASGGGVGADTQYF. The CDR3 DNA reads TGCAGTGCTAGTGGCGGGGGGGTAGGAGCAGATACGCAGTATTTT.

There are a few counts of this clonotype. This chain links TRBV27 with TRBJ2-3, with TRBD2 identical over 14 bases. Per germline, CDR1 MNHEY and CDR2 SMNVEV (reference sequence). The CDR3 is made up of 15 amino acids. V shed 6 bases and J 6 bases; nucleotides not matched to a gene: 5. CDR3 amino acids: CASSPGLAGVDTQYF. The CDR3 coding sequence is TGTGCCAGCAGCCCGGGACTAGCGGGAGTGGATACGCAGTATTTT.

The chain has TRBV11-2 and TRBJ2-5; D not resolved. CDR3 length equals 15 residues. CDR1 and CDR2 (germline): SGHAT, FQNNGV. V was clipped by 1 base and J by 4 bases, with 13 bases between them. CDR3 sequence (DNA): TGTGCCAGCAGCTTAGGACCCGGGTTGGCAGAGACCCAGTACTTC. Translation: CASSLGPGLAETQYF.

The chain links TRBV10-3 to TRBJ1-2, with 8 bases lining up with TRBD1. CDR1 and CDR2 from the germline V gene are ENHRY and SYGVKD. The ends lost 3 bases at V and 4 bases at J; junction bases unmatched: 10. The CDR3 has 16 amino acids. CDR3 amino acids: CAISEGEGQGGYGYTF. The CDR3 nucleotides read TGTGCCATCAGTGAAGGGGAAGGACAGGGAGGCTATGGCTACACCTTC.

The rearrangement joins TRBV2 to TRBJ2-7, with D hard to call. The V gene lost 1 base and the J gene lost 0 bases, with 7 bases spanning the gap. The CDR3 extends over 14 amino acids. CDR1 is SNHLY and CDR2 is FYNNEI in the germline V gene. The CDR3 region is CASSEGLVSYEQYF. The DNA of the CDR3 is TGTGCCAGCAGTGAAGGTCTGGTCTCCTACGAGCAGTACTTC.

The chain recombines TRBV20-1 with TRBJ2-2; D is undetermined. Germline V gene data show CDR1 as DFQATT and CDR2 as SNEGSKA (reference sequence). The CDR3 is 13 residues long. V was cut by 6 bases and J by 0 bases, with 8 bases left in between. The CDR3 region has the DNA TGCAGTGCCTTCCACACGAACACCGGGGAGCTGTTTTTT. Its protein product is CSAFHTNTGELFF.

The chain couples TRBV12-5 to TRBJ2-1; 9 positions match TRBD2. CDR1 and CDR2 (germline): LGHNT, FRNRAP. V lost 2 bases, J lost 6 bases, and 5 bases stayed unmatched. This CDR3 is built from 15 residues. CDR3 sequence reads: CASGLRLAGTNEQFF. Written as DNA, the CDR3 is TGTGCTAGTGGTTTGAGGCTAGCGGGAACCAATGAGCAGTTCTTC.

CDR3 sequence reads: CASSQDIHREDYGYTF. CDR3 nucleotide sequence: TGTGCCAGCAGCCAAGATATTCACAGGGAGGACTATGGCTACACCTTC. The chain has TRBV4-2 and TRBJ1-2; D perhaps matches TRBD1 (6 bases). V was pared by 0 bases and J by 3 bases, with 14 bases between. In germline, CDR1 is LGHNA, CDR2 YNFKEQ. The CDR3 has 16 residues.

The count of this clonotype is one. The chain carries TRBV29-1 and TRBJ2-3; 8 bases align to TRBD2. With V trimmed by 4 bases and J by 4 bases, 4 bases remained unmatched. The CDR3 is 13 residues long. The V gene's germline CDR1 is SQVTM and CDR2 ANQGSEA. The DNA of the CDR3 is TGCAGCGTTGTCCGGCGGGAGGCAGATACGCAGTATTTT. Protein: CSVVRREADTQYF.

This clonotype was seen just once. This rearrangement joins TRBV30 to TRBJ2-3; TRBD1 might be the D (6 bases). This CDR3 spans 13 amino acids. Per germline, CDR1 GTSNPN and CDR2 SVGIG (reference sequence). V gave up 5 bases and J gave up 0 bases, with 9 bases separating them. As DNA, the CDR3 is TGTGCCTGGTCTAGGGGGAGCACAGATACGCAGTATTTT. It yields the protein CAWSRGSTDTQYF.

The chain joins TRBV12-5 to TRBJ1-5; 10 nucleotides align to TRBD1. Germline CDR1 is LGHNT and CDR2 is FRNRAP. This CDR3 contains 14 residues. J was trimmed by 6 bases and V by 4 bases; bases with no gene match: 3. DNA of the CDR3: TGTGCTAGTGGTTCGGGACAGGGGAGTCAGCCCCAGCATTTT. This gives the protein CASGSGQGSQPQHF.

This CDR3 reads CAWGNVGRPQHF. The CDR3 region has the DNA TGTGCCTGGGGAAATGTCGGGAGGCCCCAGCATTTT. V and J are TRBV30 and TRBJ1-5; D call uncertain. Trimming took off 5 bases at V and 9 bases at J, with 14 bases between the two ends. The CDR3 is 12 amino acids. Germline V CDR1 and CDR2: GTSNPN, SVGIG (reference sequence).